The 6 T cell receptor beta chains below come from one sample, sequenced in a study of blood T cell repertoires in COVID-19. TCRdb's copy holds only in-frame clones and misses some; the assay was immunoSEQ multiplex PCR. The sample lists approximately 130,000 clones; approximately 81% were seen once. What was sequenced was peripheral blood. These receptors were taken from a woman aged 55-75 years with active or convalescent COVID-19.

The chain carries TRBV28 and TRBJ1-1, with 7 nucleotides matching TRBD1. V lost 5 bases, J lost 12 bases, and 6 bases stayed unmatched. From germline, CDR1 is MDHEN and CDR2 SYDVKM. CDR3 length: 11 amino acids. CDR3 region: CASSLDRETFF. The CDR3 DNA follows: TGTGCCAGCAGTCTAGACAGGGAGACTTTCTTT.

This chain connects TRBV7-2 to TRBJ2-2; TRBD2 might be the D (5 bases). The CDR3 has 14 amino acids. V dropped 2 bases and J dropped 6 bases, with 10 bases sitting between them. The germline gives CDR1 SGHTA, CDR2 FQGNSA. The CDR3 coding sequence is TGTGCCAGCAGCTTAAATAGAGGGTCCGGGGAGCTGTTTTTT. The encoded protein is CASSLNRGSGELFF.

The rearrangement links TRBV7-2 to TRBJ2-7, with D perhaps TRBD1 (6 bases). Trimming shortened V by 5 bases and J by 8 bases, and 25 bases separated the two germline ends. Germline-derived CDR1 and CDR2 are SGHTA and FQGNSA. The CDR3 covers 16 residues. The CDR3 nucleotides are TGTGCCAGCAGCCTAGGTCCTACAGCAGGGGCCTTCAAGCAGTACTTC. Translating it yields CASSLGPTAGAFKQYF. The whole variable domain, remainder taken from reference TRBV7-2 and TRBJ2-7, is GAGVSQSPSNKVTEKGKDVELRCDPISGHTALYWYRQSLGQGLEFLIYFQGNSAPDKSGLPSDRFSAERTGGSVSTLTIQRTQQEDSAVYLCASSLGPTAGAFKQYFGPGTRLTVT.

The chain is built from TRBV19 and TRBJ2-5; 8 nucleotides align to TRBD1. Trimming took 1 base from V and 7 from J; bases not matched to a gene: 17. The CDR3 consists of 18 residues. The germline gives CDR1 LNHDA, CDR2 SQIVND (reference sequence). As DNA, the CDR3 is TGTGCCAGTAGTATAGCCATTTGGGGACAGGCCCCGGAAGGGACCCAGTACTTC. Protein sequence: CASSIAIWGQAPEGTQYF.

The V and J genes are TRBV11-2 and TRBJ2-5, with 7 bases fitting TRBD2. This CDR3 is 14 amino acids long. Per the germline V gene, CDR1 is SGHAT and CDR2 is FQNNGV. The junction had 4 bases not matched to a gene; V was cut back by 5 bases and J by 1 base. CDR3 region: CASSSGTIQETQYF. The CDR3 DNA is TGTGCCAGCAGCAGTGGGACTATCCAAGAGACCCAGTACTTC.

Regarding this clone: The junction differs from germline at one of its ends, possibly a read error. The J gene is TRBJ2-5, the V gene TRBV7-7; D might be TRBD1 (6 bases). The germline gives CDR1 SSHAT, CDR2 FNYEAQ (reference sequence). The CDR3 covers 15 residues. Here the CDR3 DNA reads TGTGCTAGCAGCTTAGTCCTGGGGGCCCAAGAGACCCAGTACTTC. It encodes CASSLVLGAQETQYF.